Given below is one T cell receptor (beta chain) in context. Its antigen is undetermined. The protocol was immunoSEQ multiplex PCR, while the TCRdb copy is restricted to in-frame clones and leaves out a portion. The repertoire holds some 60,000 clones, 84% seen once, with around 2.1% in the top ten. The CDR3 covers 15 residues. CDR1 and CDR2 from the germline V gene are SGHNT and YYREEE (reference sequence). Trimming shortened V by 4 bases and J by 0 bases, and 11 bases separated the two germline ends. The sample comes from a study of OX40 agonist ivuxolimab in advanced cancers. Whole-study context: Patients were dosed intravenously with ivuxolimab at 0.01 to 10 mg/kg every 2 weeks. Those enrolled were about 82% male, with a mean age of 60 years and ages from about 20 to 85. General observations from the study: In the 0.1 to 3.0 mg/kg range, CD4+ and CD8+ blood T cells had expanded clonally by week 6. Among the lowest peripheral clonal expansion occurred in 0.1-3.0 mg/kg partial responders.

The sequenced sample was CD4+ or CD8+ T cells sorted from blood, obtained in a trial of the OX40 agonist ivuxolimab. This receptor was obtained from an adult with an advanced solid tumor such as melanoma, head and neck, liver or kidney cancer. The chain employs TRBV5-4 and TRBJ2-1, with D unresolved. CDR3 nucleotide sequence: TGTGCCAGCAGCATTGCCTCAAGCTCCTACAATGAGCAGTTCTTC. This gives the protein CASSIASSSYNEQFF.